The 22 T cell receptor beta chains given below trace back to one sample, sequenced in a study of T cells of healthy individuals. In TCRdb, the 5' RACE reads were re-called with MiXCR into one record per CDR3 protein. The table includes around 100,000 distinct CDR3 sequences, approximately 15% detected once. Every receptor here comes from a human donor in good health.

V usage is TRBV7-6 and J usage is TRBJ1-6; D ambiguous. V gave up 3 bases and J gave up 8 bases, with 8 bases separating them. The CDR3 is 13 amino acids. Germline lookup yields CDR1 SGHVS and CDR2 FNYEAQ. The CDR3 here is CASSLTEDSPLHF. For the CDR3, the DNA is TGTGCCAGCAGCTTGACGGAAGATTCACCCCTCCACTTT.

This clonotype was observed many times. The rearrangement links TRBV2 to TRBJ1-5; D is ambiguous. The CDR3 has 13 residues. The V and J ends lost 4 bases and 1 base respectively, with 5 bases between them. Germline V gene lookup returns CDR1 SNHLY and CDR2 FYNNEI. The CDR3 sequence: CASSGRSNQPQHF. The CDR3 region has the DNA TGTGCCAGCAGTGGGCGGAGCAATCAGCCCCAGCATTTT.

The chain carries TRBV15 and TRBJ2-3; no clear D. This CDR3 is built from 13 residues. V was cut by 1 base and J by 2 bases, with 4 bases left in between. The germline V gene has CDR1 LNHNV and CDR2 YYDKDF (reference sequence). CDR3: CATSRVTTDTQYF. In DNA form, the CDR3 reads TGTGCCACCAGCAGAGTAACCACAGATACGCAGTATTTT.

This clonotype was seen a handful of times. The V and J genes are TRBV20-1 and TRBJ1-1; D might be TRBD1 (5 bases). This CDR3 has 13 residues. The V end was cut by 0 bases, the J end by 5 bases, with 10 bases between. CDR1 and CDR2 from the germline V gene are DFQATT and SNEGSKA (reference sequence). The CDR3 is CSAREPGTTEAFF. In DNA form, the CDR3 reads TGCAGTGCTAGAGAACCAGGGACGACTGAAGCTTTCTTT.

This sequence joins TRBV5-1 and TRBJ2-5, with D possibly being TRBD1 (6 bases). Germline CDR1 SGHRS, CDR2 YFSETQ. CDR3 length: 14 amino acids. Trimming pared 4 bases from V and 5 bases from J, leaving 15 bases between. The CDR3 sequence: CASSPRDTTETQYF. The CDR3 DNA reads TGCGCCAGCAGCCCACGGGACACGACGGAGACCCAGTACTTC.

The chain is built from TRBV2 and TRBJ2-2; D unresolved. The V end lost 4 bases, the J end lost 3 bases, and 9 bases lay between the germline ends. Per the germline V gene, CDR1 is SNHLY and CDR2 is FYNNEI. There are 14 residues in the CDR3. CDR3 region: CASSGNSDTGELFF. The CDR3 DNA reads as TGTGCCAGCAGTGGTAACAGCGACACCGGGGAGCTGTTTTTT.

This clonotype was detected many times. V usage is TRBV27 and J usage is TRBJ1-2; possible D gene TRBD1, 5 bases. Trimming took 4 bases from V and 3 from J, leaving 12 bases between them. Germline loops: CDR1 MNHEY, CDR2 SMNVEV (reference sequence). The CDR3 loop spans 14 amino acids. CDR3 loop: CASSSWGVDYGYTF. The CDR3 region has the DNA TGTGCCAGCAGTTCCTGGGGGGTAGACTATGGCTACACCTTC.

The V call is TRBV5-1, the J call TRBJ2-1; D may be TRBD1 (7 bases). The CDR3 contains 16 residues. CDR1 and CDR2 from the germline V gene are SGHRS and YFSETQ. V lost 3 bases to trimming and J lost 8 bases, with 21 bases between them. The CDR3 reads CASSWGDRIIVYEQFF. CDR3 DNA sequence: TGCGCCAGCAGCTGGGGGGACAGAATTATAGTGTATGAGCAGTTCTTC.

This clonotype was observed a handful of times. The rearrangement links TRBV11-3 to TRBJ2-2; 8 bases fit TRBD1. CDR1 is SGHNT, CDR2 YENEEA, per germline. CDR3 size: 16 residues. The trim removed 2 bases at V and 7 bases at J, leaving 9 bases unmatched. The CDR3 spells CASSLPGQGASGELFF. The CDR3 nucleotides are TGTGCCAGCAGCTTACCCGGCCAGGGGGCAAGCGGGGAGCTGTTTTTT.

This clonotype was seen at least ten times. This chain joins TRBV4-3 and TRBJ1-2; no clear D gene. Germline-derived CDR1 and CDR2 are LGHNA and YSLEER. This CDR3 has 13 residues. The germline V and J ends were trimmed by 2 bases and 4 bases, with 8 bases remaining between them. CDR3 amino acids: CASSQFTAYGYTF. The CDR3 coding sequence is TGCGCCAGCAGCCAATTCACGGCCTATGGCTACACCTTC.

The CDR3 nucleotides are TGCGCCAGCAGCGGATCCCCCGGGGAAAAACTGTTTTTT. Translating it yields CASSGSPGEKLFF. The gene calls are TRBV5-1 and TRBJ1-4; D ambiguous. CDR3 length equals 13 residues. V dropped 4 bases and J dropped 8 bases, with 12 bases sitting between them. CDR1 and CDR2 (germline): SGHRS, YFSETQ. The full variable domain, its missing parts supplied by reference TRBV5-1 and TRBJ1-4, is KAGVTQTPRYLIKTRGQQVTLSCSPISGHRSVSWYQQTPGQGLQFLFEYFSETQRNKGNFPGRFSGRQFSNSRSEMNVSTLELGDSALYLCASSGSPGEKLFFGSGTQLSVL.

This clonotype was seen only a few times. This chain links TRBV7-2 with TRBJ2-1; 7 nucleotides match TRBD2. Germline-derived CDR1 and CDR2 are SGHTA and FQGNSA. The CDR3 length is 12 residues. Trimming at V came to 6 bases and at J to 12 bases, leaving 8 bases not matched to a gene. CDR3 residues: CASSWGTMGQFF. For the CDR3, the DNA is TGTGCCAGCAGTTGGGGGACTATGGGGCAGTTCTTC.

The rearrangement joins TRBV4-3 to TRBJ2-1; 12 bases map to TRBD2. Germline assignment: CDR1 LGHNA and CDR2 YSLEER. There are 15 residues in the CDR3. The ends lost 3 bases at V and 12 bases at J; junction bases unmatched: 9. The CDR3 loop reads CASSQLAGGAKGQFF. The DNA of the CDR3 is TGCGCCAGCAGCCAGCTAGCGGGAGGGGCTAAGGGGCAGTTCTTC.

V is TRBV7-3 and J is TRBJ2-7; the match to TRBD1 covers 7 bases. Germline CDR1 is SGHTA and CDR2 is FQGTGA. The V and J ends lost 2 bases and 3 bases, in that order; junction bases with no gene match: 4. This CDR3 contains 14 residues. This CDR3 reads CASSLDGTVYEQYF. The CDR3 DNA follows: TGTGCCAGCAGCTTAGATGGGACAGTCTACGAGCAGTACTTC. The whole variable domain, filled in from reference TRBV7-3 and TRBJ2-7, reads GAGVSQTPSNKVTEKGKYVELRCDPISGHTALYWYRQSLGQGPEFLIYFQGTGAADDSGLPNDRFFAVRPEGSVSTLKIQRTERGDSAVYLCASSLDGTVYEQYFGPGTRLTVT.

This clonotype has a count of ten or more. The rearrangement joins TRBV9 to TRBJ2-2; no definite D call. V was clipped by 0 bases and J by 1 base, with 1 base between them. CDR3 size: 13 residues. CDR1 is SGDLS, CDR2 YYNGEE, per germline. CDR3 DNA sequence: TGTGCCAGCAGCGTAGGGAACACCGGGGAGCTGTTTTTT. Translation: CASSVGNTGELFF.

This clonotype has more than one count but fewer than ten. As DNA, the CDR3 is TGCGCCAGCAGCCAAGTTAGCCCCAAGGGAGGCACAGATACGCAGTATTTT. This gives the protein CASSQVSPKGGTDTQYF. The chain uses TRBV4-1 and TRBJ2-3; TRBD2 might be the D (5 bases). V lost 1 base to trimming and J lost 1 base, with 15 bases between them. The germline CDR1 and CDR2 sequences are MGHRA and YSYEKL. There are 17 residues in the CDR3.

The CDR3 protein is CASGLQENIQYF. The CDR3 DNA reads as TGTGCCAGCGGACTCCAAGAAAACATTCAGTACTTC. The chain is built from TRBV12-3 or TRBV12-4 and TRBJ2-4, with D maybe TRBD2 (5 bases). The CDR3 contains 12 residues. The V and J ends lost 8 bases and 5 bases respectively, with 10 bases between them.

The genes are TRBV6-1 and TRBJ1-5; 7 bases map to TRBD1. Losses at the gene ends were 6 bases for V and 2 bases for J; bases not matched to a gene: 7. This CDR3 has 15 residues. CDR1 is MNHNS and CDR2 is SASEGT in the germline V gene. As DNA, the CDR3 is TGTGCCAGCAGCATAGGGGGCCTCGGCAATCAGCCCCAGCATTTT. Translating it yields CASSIGGLGNQPQHF.

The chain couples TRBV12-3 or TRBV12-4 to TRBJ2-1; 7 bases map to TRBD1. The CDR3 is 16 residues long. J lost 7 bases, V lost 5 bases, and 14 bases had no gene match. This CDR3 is CASSHNPNRGLNEQFF. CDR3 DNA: TGTGCCAGCAGTCACAACCCCAATAGGGGGCTAAATGAGCAGTTCTTC.

Written as DNA, the CDR3 is TGTGCCAGCAGTTTTGAAGCCGCAGGCAGGCCCACCGGGGAGCTGTTTTTT. Translation gives CASSFEAAGRPTGELFF. V gene TRBV6-2 or TRBV6-3 combines with J gene TRBJ2-2, with D hard to call. The CDR3 spans 17 residues. Between the trimmed V and J ends, which lost 4 bases and 4 bases, there was a span of 19 bases. The germline CDR1 and CDR2 sequences are MNHEY and SVGEGT.

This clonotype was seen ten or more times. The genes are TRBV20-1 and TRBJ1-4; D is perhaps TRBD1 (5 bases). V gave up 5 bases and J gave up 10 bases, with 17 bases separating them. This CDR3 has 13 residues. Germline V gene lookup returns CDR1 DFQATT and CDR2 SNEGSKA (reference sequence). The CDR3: CSAQGREEGKLFF. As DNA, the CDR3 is TGCAGTGCTCAAGGCAGGGAAGAGGGAAAACTGTTTTTT.

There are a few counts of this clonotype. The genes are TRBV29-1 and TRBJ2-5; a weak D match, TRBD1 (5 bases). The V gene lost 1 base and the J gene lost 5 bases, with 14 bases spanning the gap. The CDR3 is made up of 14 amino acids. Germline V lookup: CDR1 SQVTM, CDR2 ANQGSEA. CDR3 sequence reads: CSVEGQFRRETQYF. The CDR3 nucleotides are TGCAGCGTTGAAGGACAGTTCCGGCGGGAGACCCAGTACTTC.